The present T cell receptor beta chain was sequenced within a study of CD8 T cells in ankylosing spondylitis. Study observations and caveats: Ankylosing spondylitis blood appeared to carry a characteristic TCR beta motif of roughly eight highly homologous variants.

In TCRdb, the 5' RACE reads were re-called with MiXCR into one record per CDR3 protein. The sample yields about 300,000 distinct CDR3 sequences, less than 25% seen once. The sample holds a few counts of this clonotype. What it recognizes is unknown. Germline CDR1 reads SGDLS; CDR2 reads YYNGEE. Trimming took 4 bases from V and 5 from J, leaving 10 bases between them. The CDR3 is 13 residues long. Sequences were obtained from blood, either unsorted or a sorted T cell fraction (not recorded which). The source is a female donor with ankylosing spondylitis or in good health (not recorded which). V and J are TRBV9 and TRBJ2-4; maybe TRBD1 (6 bases). The CDR3: CASSPRQENIQYF. CDR3 nucleotides: TGTGCCAGCAGCCCGCGACAGGAAAACATTCAGTACTTC.